These T cell receptor beta chains were read from a single sample in a study of cytomegalovirus exposure and HLA in healthy donors. Repertoires were generated with immunoSEQ multiplex PCR, while TCRdb's copy carries only in-frame clones and drops some. The data hold over 200,000 clones, with approximately 82% observed a single time. The sample taken for sequencing was PBMCs. The receptors derive from a woman between 35 and 50 years old in good health and CMV-seronegative. The CDR3 runs from the conserved cysteine through the conserved F or W. D genes are given only for firm matches. Expanded clones are given a class, and other clones once, few, many or no size at all.

size	V	D	J	CDR3	DNA
.	TRBV19	.	TRBJ1-5	CASSISGSDQPQHF	TGTGCCAGTAGTATATCGGGGTCGGATCAGCCCCAGCATTTT
.	TRBV11-2	.	TRBJ2-7	CASSPQVSLGPEQYF	TGTGCCAGCAGCCCACAGGTCAGCTTGGGGCCCGAGCAGTACTTC
.	TRBV5-1	.	TRBJ1-3	CASSDGDSGNTIYF	TGCGCCAGCTCGGACGGGGACTCTGGAAACACCATATATTTT
once	TRBV15	TRBD1	TRBJ1-2	CATSRDDRVYTF	TGTGCCACCAGCAGAGATGACAGGGTTTACACCTTC
.	TRBV30	TRBD2	TRBJ2-7	CAWSVKAGGLQTHYEQYF	TGTGCCTGGAGTGTAAAAGCGGGGGGGCTACAAACTCACTACGAGCAGTACTTC
.	TRBV19	TRBD1	TRBJ2-7	CASSTPKDRGPSYEQYF	TGTGCCAGTAGTACCCCAAAGGACAGGGGGCCCTCCTACGAGCAGTACTTC
.	TRBV14	TRBD2	TRBJ2-1	CASSPLAGGPNEQFF	TGTGCCAGCAGCCCTCTAGCGGGGGGGCCAAATGAGCAGTTCTTC
.	TRBV5-1	.	TRBJ2-3	CASSLVGATDTQYF	TGCGCCAGCAGCTTGGTTGGGGCCACAGATACGCAGTATTTT
.	TRBV5-4	TRBD2	TRBJ2-5	CASSSPGTSGPGETQYF	TGTGCCAGCAGCTCGCCCGGGACTAGCGGGCCGGGTGAGACCCAGTACTTC
.	TRBV5-1	TRBD2	TRBJ2-1	CASSLFTSADDEQFF	TGCGCCAGCAGCTTGTTTACTAGCGCAGACGATGAGCAGTTCTTC
.	TRBV25-1	TRBD1	TRBJ1-2	CASSGGRGQGIHGGGYTF	TGTGCCAGCAGTGGGGGGAGGGGACAGGGGATACACGGCGGTGGCTACACCTTC
.	TRBV14	TRBD1	TRBJ2-3	CASSQGARTGGTDTQYF	TGTGCCAGCAGCCAAGGGGCCCGGACAGGGGGCACAGATACGCAGTATTTT
once	TRBV2	.	TRBJ2-1	CASSDRWGRGSYNEQFF	TGTGCCAGCAGTGATAGGTGGGGGCGGGGGAGCTACAATGAGCAGTTCTTC
.	TRBV12-5	.	TRBJ1-2	CASGLYSYGYTF	TGTGCTAGTGGTTTGTACAGCTATGGCTACACCTTC
.	TRBV5-6	.	TRBJ2-3	CASSPKFRESGTDTQYF	TGTGCCAGCAGCCCAAAGTTTCGGGAGTCTGGCACAGATACGCAGTATTTT
.	TRBV29-1	.	TRBJ1-1	CSVEGGTEAFF	TGCAGCGTTGAGGGGGGCACTGAAGCTTTCTTT
.	TRBV2	TRBD1	TRBJ2-2	CASRDRVSTGELFF	TGTGCCAGCAGAGACAGGGTTAGCACCGGGGAGCTGTTTTTT
.	TRBV6-6	TRBD1	TRBJ2-5	CASTDRDSKETQYF	TGTGCCAGCACCGACAGGGATTCTAAAGAGACCCAGTACTTC
.	TRBV25-1	.	TRBJ2-5	CASSQAQGSTETQYF	TGTGCCAGCAGTCAGGCCCAGGGTTCGACGGAGACCCAGTACTTC
once	TRBV9	.	TRBJ2-5	CASSVQGSGEETQYF	TGTGCCAGCAGCGTACAGGGGTCAGGGGAAGAGACCCAGTACTTC
.	TRBV5-6	TRBD2	TRBJ2-1	CASSPPGLAGGRIRFF	TGTGCCAGCAGCCCGCCGGGACTAGCGGGGGGGCGAATAAGGTTCTTC
.	TRBV4-3	TRBD1	TRBJ2-3	CASSQTGQPWKDTQYF	TGCGCCAGCAGCCAAACGGGACAGCCCTGGAAGGATACGCAGTATTTT
.	TRBV7-9	.	TRBJ2-3	CASSSHTGTDTQYF	TGTGCCAGCAGCTCTCACACAGGGACAGATACGCAGTATTTT
.	TRBV30	.	TRBJ2-5	CAWSVLFRGQETQYF	TGTGCCTGGAGTGTACTCTTCCGGGGGCAAGAGACCCAGTACTTC
.	TRBV5-1	.	TRBJ2-3	CASRPPRVGNQGSDTQYF	TGCGCCAGCAGACCCCCCCGGGTCGGGAACCAGGGGTCAGATACGCAGTATTTT
.	TRBV25-1	.	TRBJ1-2	CASSEVGRSNYGYTF	TGTGCCAGCAGTGAAGTTGGGAGATCTAACTATGGCTACACCTTC
.	TRBV7-2	TRBD2	TRBJ2-7	CASSTLAGSYEQYF	TGTGCCAGCAGCACTCTAGCGGGGAGCTACGAGCAGTACTTC
.	TRBV9	TRBD1	TRBJ1-1	CASSPGTGGKNTEAFF	TGTGCCAGCAGCCCGGGGACAGGGGGCAAGAACACTGAAGCTTTCTTT
.	TRBV6-1	TRBD1	TRBJ1-2	CASSVRGDYGYTF	TGTGCCAGCAGTGTCAGGGGGGACTATGGCTACACCTTC
.	TRBV5-6	.	TRBJ2-5	CASSSWGGRETQYF	TGTGCCAGCAGCAGCTGGGGGGGCCGCGAGACCCAGTACTTC
.	TRBV28	.	TRBJ1-6	CGAGRGDNSPLHF	TGTGGGGCCGGGAGGGGTGATAATTCACCCCTCCACTTT
.	TRBV19	.	TRBJ2-1	CASSSLTGYNEQFF	TGTGCCAGTAGTAGCCTTACAGGCTACAATGAGCAGTTCTTC
.	TRBV11-3	.	TRBJ1-6	CASSSTEAYSPLHF	TGTGCCAGCAGCTCCACAGAAGCCTACTCACCCCTCCACTTT
.	TRBV11-2	TRBD2	TRBJ2-7	CASSAGLAGYEQYF	TGTGCCAGCAGCGCGGGACTAGCGGGGTACGAGCAGTACTTC
once	TRBV6-5	.	TRBJ1-1	CASSYPGGSAEAFF	TGTGCCAGCAGTTACCCGGGGGGGAGCGCTGAAGCTTTCTTT
.	TRBV27	.	TRBJ1-6	CASSPRSALNSPLHF	TGTGCCAGCAGTCCAAGGAGCGCTTTGAATTCACCCCTCCACTTT
.	TRBV6-6	TRBD2	TRBJ2-5	CASSYRLAGEETQYF	TGTGCCAGCAGTTACAGACTAGCGGGGGAAGAGACCCAGTACTTC
.	TRBV6-5	.	TRBJ2-2	CASSVLVGGELFF	TGTGCCAGCAGTGTCTTAGTCGGCGGGGAGCTGTTTTTT
.	TRBV11-3	.	TRBJ1-6	CASSLSARAYNSPLHF	TGTGCCAGCAGCTTAAGTGCCAGGGCGTATAATTCACCCCTCCACTTT
.	TRBV2	.	TRBJ2-1	CASSEYGGSSYNEQFF	TGTGCCAGCAGTGAGTACGGGGGAAGCTCCTACAATGAGCAGTTCTTC
.	TRBV5-1	.	TRBJ2-7	CASSLVGGSYEQYF	TGCGCCAGCAGCTTGGTTGGCGGTTCCTACGAGCAGTACTTC
.	TRBV11-1	TRBD2	TRBJ2-1	CASSLSGQGEQFF	TGTGCCAGCAGCCTTAGCGGGCAGGGTGAGCAGTTCTTC
once	TRBV30	TRBD1	TRBJ2-7	CASEWDSSYKQYF	TGTGCCTCGGAATGGGACAGCTCCTACAAGCAGTACTTC
.	TRBV7-9	.	TRBJ2-3	CASSPSILRGARRTDTQYF	TGTGCCAGCAGCCCCTCAATCCTCCGCGGGGCGAGACGTACAGATACGCAGTATTTT
.	TRBV7-6	.	TRBJ1-4	CASSLNTLGEKLFF	TGTGCCAGCAGCTTAAACACCCTAGGTGAAAAACTGTTTTTT